Below, 21 T cell receptor beta chains from the same sample are listed, as sequenced in a study of tumor-infiltrating lymphocytes in oesophageal squamous cell carcinoma. TCRdb called the PCR reads again in MiXCR, with one record for every CDR3 protein. The table records about 12,000 distinct CDR3 sequences, over 50% of them present only once. Sequencing used esophageal tumor tissue. The receptors here all came from a female donor with esophageal squamous cell carcinoma.

The J gene is TRBJ2-7, the V gene TRBV7-2; 10 bases agree with TRBD2. With the DNA end fitting TRBJ2-1 better, the J assignment may be wrong. The CDR3 spans 15 residues. Germline lookup yields CDR1 SGHTA and CDR2 FQGNSA. CDR3 region: CASSYKRGGWNEQFF. The CDR3 DNA is TGTGCCAGCAGCTATAAGCGGGGGGGCTGGAATGAGCAGTTCTTC.

This clonotype was seen ten or more times. The J gene is TRBJ2-3, the V gene TRBV5-4; 8 bases map to TRBD1. The CDR3 is 14 amino acids. The germline V gene encodes CDR1 SGHNT and CDR2 YYREEE (reference sequence). The junction had 3 bases not matched to a gene; V was cut back by 2 bases and J by 4 bases. CDR3 nucleotides: TGTGCCAGCAGCTTTCAGGGGGCCGCAGATACGCAGTATTTT. It translates to CASSFQGAADTQYF.

The rearrangement joins TRBV6-1 to TRBJ2-4; TRBD1 aligns across 12 bases. The J call could be wrong; TRBJ2-7 is a better fit for the DNA end. The CDR3 runs 14 residues. Germline CDR1 and CDR2: MNHNS and SASEGT. The CDR3 loop reads CASSRDRGRDEQYF. The CDR3 DNA is TGTGCCAGCAGTCGGGACAGGGGGCGCGACGAGCAGTACTTC.

The chain has TRBV7-3 and TRBJ2-6; no definite D call. V gave up 5 bases and J gave up 1 base, with 9 bases separating them. Germline V gives CDR1 SGHTA, CDR2 FQGTGA. CDR3 length: 15 residues. The CDR3 region has the DNA TGTGCCAGCAGCGATATACTTTCTGGGGCCAACGTCCTGACTTTC. As protein: CASSDILSGANVLTF.

Only one count was recorded for this clonotype. The junction departs from the called germline gene at one end, perhaps through a read error. This chain joins TRBV6-8 and TRBJ2-5, with D possibly being TRBD1 (5 bases). The germline CDR1 and CDR2 sequences are MNHGY and SAAAGT. The CDR3 is 12 residues long. Written as DNA, the CDR3 is TGTGCCAGCAAGAGGACAAATTCACCCCTCCACTTC. Protein product: CASKRTNSPLHF.

This chain connects TRBV6-2 or TRBV6-3 to TRBJ2-3; D is ambiguous. Looked up from germline, CDR1 is MNHEY and CDR2 is SVGEGT. This CDR3 comprises 12 residues. V lost 5 bases, J lost 6 bases, and 9 bases lay in between. The CDR3 spells CASSNMGDTQYF. Here the CDR3 DNA reads TGTGCCAGCAGTAACATGGGGGATACGCAGTATTTT.

This chain links TRBV7-2 with TRBJ2-7; D unresolved. The germline V gene has CDR1 SGHTA and CDR2 FQGNSA. This CDR3 contains 13 residues. V gave up 0 bases and J gave up 5 bases, with 8 bases separating them. The CDR3 here is CASSLAATDEQYF. CDR3 nucleotides: TGTGCCAGCAGCTTAGCGGCAACTGACGAGCAGTACTTC. The variable domain in full, with the rest retrieved from reference TRBV7-2 and TRBJ2-7, is GAGVSQSPSNKVTEKGKDVELRCDPISGHTALYWYRQSLGQGLEFLIYFQGNSAPDKSGLPSDRFSAERTGGSVSTLTIQRTQQEDSAVYLCASSLAATDEQYFGPGTRLTVT.

The rearrangement links TRBV10-1 to TRBJ2-1; TRBD2 matches 12 bases. J was trimmed by 4 bases and V by 3 bases; bases with no gene match: 1. The CDR3 length is 15 residues. Germline lookup yields CDR1 WNHNN and CDR2 SYGVQD (reference sequence). CDR3 in DNA: TGCGCCAGCAGTGATGGACTAGCGGGATACAATGAGCAGTTCTTC. It codes for CASSDGLAGYNEQFF.

This clonotype was recorded at least ten times. The chain couples TRBV18 to TRBJ2-4; no clear D gene. The J call could be wrong; TRBJ2-7 is a better fit for the DNA end. The germline gives CDR1 KGHSH, CDR2 LQKENI. CDR3 size: 14 residues. The CDR3 nucleotides are TGTGCCAGCTCACCACCGGCGGCAACTTACGAGCAGTACTTC. This sequence encodes CASSPPAATYEQYF.

In its sample, this clonotype was seen many times. This rearrangement joins TRBV2 to TRBJ1-2; no firm D call. Germline CDR1 SNHLY, CDR2 FYNNEI. The length of the CDR3 is 13 residues. V lost 4 bases, J lost 5 bases, and 11 bases lay in between. In DNA, the CDR3 is TGTGCCAGCAGTGCCCAAGCGACTTATGGCTACACCTTC. It encodes CASSAQATYGYTF.

This clonotype was detected only a few times. The V call is TRBV7-2, the J call TRBJ2-6, with 13 nucleotides matching TRBD2. Germline assignment: CDR1 SGHTA and CDR2 FQGNSA. The CDR3 extends over 18 amino acids. V shed 5 bases and J 4 bases; nucleotides not matched to a gene: 8. CDR3 amino acids: CASSIRTSGSSGANVLTF. In DNA form, the CDR3 reads TGTGCCAGCAGCATTAGGACTAGCGGGAGCTCCGGGGCCAACGTCCTGACTTTC.

This clonotype was observed many times. No conserved phenylalanine or tryptophan is present at the end of the CDR3, so a read error is the likely explanation. Because the CDR3's place on the DNA is in doubt, the DNA is left out and the CDR3 is given as listed by TCRdb. The chain recombines TRBV6-8 with TRBJ2-6; no DNA check was done on the table's D call, TRBD1. The CDR3 is made up of 11 amino acids, end residues included. Looked up from germline, CDR1 is MNHGY and CDR2 is SAAAGT. Here the CDR3 reads CWGNGIRDQDM.

This clonotype was recorded many times. A much larger clone lies a single base off, so this may be a read error. The chain links TRBV7-9 to TRBJ2-7, with D perhaps matching TRBD1 (5 bases). Germline-derived CDR1 and CDR2 are SEHNR and FQNEAQ (reference sequence). The V end lost 8 bases, the J end lost 6 bases, and 23 bases lay between the germline ends. The CDR3 runs to 15 residues. The CDR3 loop reads CASSSQTQGSGEQYF. DNA of the CDR3: TGTGCCAGCTCGTCTCAGACCCAGGGTTCCGGCGAGCAGTACTTC.

This clonotype was recorded many times. J is TRBJ1-1 and V is TRBV19; 7 bases are a match to TRBD1. Germline V gene data show CDR1 as LNHDA and CDR2 as SQIVND (reference sequence). This CDR3 is built from 13 residues. J was trimmed by 4 bases and V by 6 bases; bases with no gene match: 5. Here the CDR3 reads CASRPGQLTEAFF. The CDR3 DNA reads TGTGCCAGTAGGCCGGGACAGCTCACTGAAGCTTTCTTT.

This clonotype was counted a few times. The V and J genes are TRBV27 and TRBJ2-1; 11 bases agree with TRBD2. CDR3 size: 14 residues. Germline CDR1 MNHEY, CDR2 SMNVEV (reference sequence). J was trimmed by 5 bases and V by 10 bases; bases with no gene match: 7. The CDR3 reads CATYLAGGDNEQFF. The CDR3 bases are TGTGCCACCTACCTAGCGGGGGGTGACAATGAGCAGTTCTTC.

The chain links TRBV6-6 to TRBJ2-5; 11 bases align to TRBD1. The tail of the sequence fits TRBJ2-4 better, so the J call may be wrong. The germline V gene encodes CDR1 MNHNY and CDR2 SVGAGI (reference sequence). The CDR3 extends over 14 amino acids. CDR3 loop: CASIKDRGPSIQYF. CDR3 DNA: TGTGCCAGCATTAAGGACAGGGGGCCTAGCATTCAGTACTTC.

This clonotype was seen once. The rearrangement uses TRBV6-1 and TRBJ2-4, with D perhaps matching TRBD2 (6 bases). The J call may not be correct, given that the DNA end is closer to TRBJ2-7. CDR1 and CDR2 (germline): MNHNS, SASEGT. CDR3 length: 15 amino acids. CDR3 in DNA: TGTGCCAGCAGTGAATCGGATTTGGGGGGAGACGAGCAGTACTTC. It yields the protein CASSESDLGGDEQYF.

The chain links TRBV24-1 to TRBJ2-1; D is possibly TRBD2 (5 bases). The J call could be wrong; TRBJ2-5 is a better fit for the DNA end. The CDR3 loop spans 14 amino acids. The germline V gene has CDR1 KGHDR and CDR2 SFDVKD. The CDR3 coding sequence is TGTGCCACCAGCGAACCCCTTGGAGGAGAGACCCAGTACTTC. This sequence encodes CATSEPLGGETQYF.

In its sample, this clonotype is medium-sized. The rearrangement joins TRBV7-9 to TRBJ1-1; D unresolved. V was shortened by 0 bases and J by 2 bases, with 10 bases between the two germline ends. The CDR3 loop spans 15 amino acids. The germline gives CDR1 SEHNR, CDR2 FQNEAQ (reference sequence). The CDR3 sequence: CASSLAGVFNTEAFF. CDR3 nucleotides: TGTGCCAGCAGCTTAGCCGGGGTCTTCAACACTGAAGCTTTCTTT.

CDR3 sequence: CASSLLPGYTGELFF. CDR3 in DNA: TGTGCCAGCAGCTTACTTCCTGGTTACACCGGGGAGCTGTTTTTT. This chain connects TRBV7-3 to TRBJ2-3; D is uncertain. The DNA matches TRBJ2-2 better at its end, which makes the J call doubtful. Germline CDR1 and CDR2: SGHTA and FQGTGA. This CDR3 is built from 15 residues.

This chain joins TRBV10-3 and TRBJ2-3, with unresolved D. The assigned J gene may be wrong: the sequence end matches TRBJ2-1 better. This CDR3 spans 12 amino acids. Germline lookup yields CDR1 ENHRY and CDR2 SYGVKD. CDR3 protein: CAIRAQQNEQFF. CDR3 DNA sequence: TGTGCCATCAGAGCACAGCAGAATGAGCAGTTCTTC.